The rows below give T cell receptor beta chains drawn from one sample of a study of molecular identifiers for immune sequencing clone quantification. Using its own MiXCR run on the PCR reads, TCRdb lists one record per CDR3 protein. This table has roughly 630,000 distinct CDR3 sequences, 25% appearing once. Sequenced input: naive CD8+ T cells from blood, with Jurkat cell RNA spiked in. Every receptor here comes from a human donor in good health. Some libraries in this study had Jurkat cell RNA spiked in. CDR3s leave out the opening cysteine and the closing phenylalanine or tryptophan. D genes are given only for firm matches.

D: NA; J: TRBJ2-5; V: TRBV14; CDR3: ASSQETTYQETQY
D: NA; J: TRBJ2-3; V: TRBV6-1; CDR3: ASSEWRSASTDTQY
D: NA; J: TRBJ2-3; V: TRBV6-6; CDR3: ASSSPTAAGTDTQY
D: TRBD2; J: TRBJ2-3; V: TRBV19; CDR3: ASSIGGGDLDTQY
D: TRBD1; J: TRBJ2-7; V: TRBV5-5; CDR3: ASSLSGTVYEQY
D: TRBD1; J: TRBJ2-2; V: TRBV5-1; CDR3: ASSLPDGTGNTGELF
D: NA; J: TRBJ2-7; V: TRBV20-1; CDR3: SAGSLAADESYEQY
D: TRBD2; J: TRBJ2-5; V: TRBV2; CDR3: ASSEEVAGDYEPQY
D: NA; J: TRBJ1-1; V: TRBV6-4; CDR3: ASSQMNTEAL
D: TRBD2; J: TRBJ2-3; V: TRBV7-3; CDR3: ASSLVPQGLGAGDADTQY
D: NA; J: TRBJ1-1; V: TRBV15; CDR3: ATSRRGAGTEAF
D: NA; J: TRBJ2-3; V: TRBV12-3/TRBV12-4; CDR3: ASSSEGPVGDTQY
D: TRBD1; J: TRBJ2-3; V: TRBV27; CDR3: ASSPRVQGTDTQY
D: NA; J: TRBJ1-4; V: TRBV12-3/TRBV12-4; CDR3: ASSSTPSNERLF
D: TRBD1; J: TRBJ2-5; V: TRBV29-1; CDR3: SADRGETQY
D: NA; J: TRBJ1-3; V: TRBV4-3; CDR3: ASSQEVQGWDSGNTIY
D: NA; J: TRBJ2-7; V: TRBV4-1; CDR3: ASSQKAGLYEQY
D: NA; J: TRBJ1-1; V: TRBV14; CDR3: ASSQDHEGLNTEAF
D: TRBD1; J: TRBJ1-2; V: TRBV12-3/TRBV12-4; CDR3: ASSLGTGDYGYT
D: NA; J: TRBJ2-6; V: TRBV6-5; CDR3: ASSYGSSEANVLP
D: TRBD2; J: TRBJ2-7; V: TRBV6-5; CDR3: ASSWPSGGAYEQY
D: NA; J: TRBJ2-1; V: TRBV19; CDR3: ASSSRTSYNEQF
D: NA; J: TRBJ2-7; V: TRBV7-2; CDR3: AGSLFDSSYEQY
D: NA; J: TRBJ1-1; V: TRBV4-3; CDR3: ASSPGRHSNSEAF
D: NA; J: TRBJ1-1; V: TRBV28; CDR3: ASSQTARAF
D: NA; J: TRBJ1-2; V: TRBV11-2; CDR3: ASSITGNGYT
D: NA; J: TRBJ2-3; V: TRBV7-9; CDR3: ASSYPGPTGSPDTQY
D: TRBD2; J: TRBJ2-3; V: TRBV19; CDR3: ASSIGTSWADTQY
D: TRBD2; J: TRBJ2-1; V: TRBV4-3; CDR3: ASSQDSGRGNEQF
D: NA; J: TRBJ2-7; V: TRBV20-1; CDR3: SAREGGTSTYEQY
D: TRBD1; J: TRBJ1-2; V: TRBV2; CDR3: ASSEWTGTKNGYT
D: NA; J: TRBJ2-7; V: TRBV28; CDR3: ASSFSLTVAATYAQY
D: TRBD2; J: TRBJ2-7; V: TRBV7-6; CDR3: ASSLLAGGGTSEQY
D: NA; J: TRBJ2-1; V: TRBV3-1; CDR3: ASTSGTIIYNEQF
D: TRBD2; J: TRBJ2-7; V: TRBV5-4; CDR3: ASSLDWTSSHEQY
D: NA; J: TRBJ2-3; V: TRBV6-1; CDR3: ASTQNSDTQY
D: NA; J: TRBJ2-3; V: TRBV4-3; CDR3: ASSQNTGSGTDTQY
D: TRBD1; J: TRBJ2-5; V: TRBV5-6; CDR3: ASSPLDRGEETQY
D: NA; J: TRBJ1-6; V: TRBV7-9; CDR3: ASSSEFRSYNSPLH
D: NA; J: TRBJ2-7; V: TRBV11-3; CDR3: ASSSGTGREQY
D: NA; J: TRBJ1-4; V: TRBV19; CDR3: ASGPNEKLF
D: NA; J: TRBJ2-7; V: TRBV19; CDR3: ASSVGGTWDEQY
D: TRBD2; J: TRBJ2-7; V: TRBV28; CDR3: ASLPGRELYEQY
D: NA; J: TRBJ1-1; V: TRBV11-2; CDR3: ASSLVGGLEAF
D: TRBD2; J: TRBJ2-3; V: TRBV7-9; CDR3: AGSPQGSGGADTQY
D: NA; J: TRBJ2-7; V: TRBV4-3; CDR3: ASSLDFDREAYEQY
D: NA; J: TRBJ2-2; V: TRBV6-2/TRBV6-3; CDR3: ASSTYRTGELF
D: NA; J: TRBJ2-4; V: TRBV5-6; CDR3: ASSAGGPKGIQY
D: NA; J: TRBJ2-7; V: TRBV25-1; CDR3: ASSEWGSSSYEQY
D: NA; J: TRBJ1-2; V: TRBV25-1; CDR3: ASSERGLYGYT
D: NA; J: TRBJ2-2; V: TRBV28; CDR3: ASSYLDGNTGELF
D: NA; J: TRBJ2-3; V: TRBV28; CDR3: ASSSSEEVTDTQY
D: TRBD2; J: TRBJ2-3; V: TRBV19; CDR3: ASSILAGGADTQY
D: NA; J: TRBJ1-5; V: TRBV28; CDR3: ASTKGDSWFQPQH
D: TRBD1; J: TRBJ2-7; V: TRBV11-2; CDR3: ASSSRQGGAYEHY
D: NA; J: TRBJ2-1; V: TRBV27; CDR3: AGSLFVAGPGNEQF
D: TRBD2; J: TRBJ2-1; V: TRBV30; CDR3: AWSLFLGLAEHNEQF
D: NA; J: TRBJ2-3; V: TRBV5-1; CDR3: ASSLETNGVWGTDTQY
D: TRBD2; J: TRBJ2-1; V: TRBV27; CDR3: ASSSGLAGNEQF
D: NA; J: TRBJ2-5; V: TRBV9; CDR3: ASSPPLGWAQETQY